The clone carrying this TCR beta chain has a count of ten or more. This sample is drawn from a study of prognosis after radiotherapy for stage I lung cancer. The study amplified the TCR beta CDR3 region from genomic DNA. This amplification was carried out by two rounds of multiplex PCR. For every TRBV and TRBJ gene, a specific primer was used in first-round PCR. TCRdb itself ran the multiplex PCR reads through MiXCR, one entry per CDR3 protein. The sample records more than 11,000 distinct CDR3 sequences, roughly 31% being singletons. This CDR3 region has 13 residues. Germline V lookup: CDR1 DFQATT, CDR2 SNEGSKA (reference sequence). Between the trimmed V and J ends, which lost 3 bases and 4 bases, there was a span of 12 bases.

The source material was PBMCs, sampled before or after stereotactic body radiation therapy (not recorded which). The TCR was taken from a donor aged 50 or older with non-small cell lung cancer. The rearrangement joins TRBV20-1 to TRBJ2-5; D is possibly TRBD1 (6 bases). CDR3 amino acids: CSARWGPGETQYF. DNA of the CDR3: TGCAGTGCTAGGTGGGGGCCGGGAGAGACCCAGTACTTC.